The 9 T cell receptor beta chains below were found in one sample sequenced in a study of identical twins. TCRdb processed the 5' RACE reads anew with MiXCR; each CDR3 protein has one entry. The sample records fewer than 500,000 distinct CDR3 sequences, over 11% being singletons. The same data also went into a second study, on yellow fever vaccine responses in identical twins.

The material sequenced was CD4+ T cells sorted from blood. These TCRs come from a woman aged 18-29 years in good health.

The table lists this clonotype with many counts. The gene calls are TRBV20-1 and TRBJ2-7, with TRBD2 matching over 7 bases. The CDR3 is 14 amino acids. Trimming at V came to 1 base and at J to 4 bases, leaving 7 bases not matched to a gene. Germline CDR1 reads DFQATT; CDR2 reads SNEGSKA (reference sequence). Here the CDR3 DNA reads TGCAGTGCTAGAGTTACCGGGAGGATATACGAGCAGTACTTC. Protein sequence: CSARVTGRIYEQYF.

CDR3 nucleotide sequence: TGCAGTGCCTGGGGGCAGGCTCCGGGCTCTTCATTTGTAATGTCCGAGCAGTACTTC. This sequence encodes CSAWGQAPGSSFVMSEQYF. This chain connects TRBV20-1 to TRBJ2-7, with D perhaps TRBD1 (6 bases). This CDR3 has 19 amino acids. Germline V CDR1 and CDR2: DFQATT, SNEGSKA (reference sequence). V lost 6 bases to trimming and J lost 6 bases, with 36 bases between them.

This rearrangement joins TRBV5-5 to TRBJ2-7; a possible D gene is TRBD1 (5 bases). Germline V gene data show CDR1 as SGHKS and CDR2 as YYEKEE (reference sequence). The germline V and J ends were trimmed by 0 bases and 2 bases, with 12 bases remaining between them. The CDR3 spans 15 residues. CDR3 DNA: TGTGCCAGCAGCTTGGGTTCGGCAGGGCCCTACGAGCAGTACTTC. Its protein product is CASSLGSAGPYEQYF. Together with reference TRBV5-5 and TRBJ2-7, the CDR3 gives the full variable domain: DAGVTQSPTHLIKTRGQQVTLRCSPISGHKSVSWYQQVLGQGPQFIFQYYEKEERGRGNFPDRFSARQFPNYSSELNVNALLLGDSALYLCASSLGSAGPYEQYFGPGTRLTVT.

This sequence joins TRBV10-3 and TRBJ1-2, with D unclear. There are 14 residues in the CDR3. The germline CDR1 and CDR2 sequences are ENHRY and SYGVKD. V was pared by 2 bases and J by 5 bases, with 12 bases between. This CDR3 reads CAISENLSQYGYTF. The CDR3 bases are TGTGCCATCAGTGAGAATCTCAGTCAATATGGCTACACCTTC.

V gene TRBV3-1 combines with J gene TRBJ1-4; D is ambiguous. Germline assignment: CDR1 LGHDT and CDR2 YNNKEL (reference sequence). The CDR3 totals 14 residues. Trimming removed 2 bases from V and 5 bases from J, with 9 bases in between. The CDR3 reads CASSQLQLNEKLFF. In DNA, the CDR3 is TGTGCCAGCAGCCAACTACAGCTCAATGAAAAACTGTTTTTT.

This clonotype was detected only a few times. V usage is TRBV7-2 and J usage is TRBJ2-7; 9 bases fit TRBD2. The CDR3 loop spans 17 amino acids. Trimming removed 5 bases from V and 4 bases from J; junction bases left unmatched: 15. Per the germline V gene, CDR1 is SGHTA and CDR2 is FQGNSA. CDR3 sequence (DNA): TGTGCCAGCAGCCCACAGTTTTTGATGGCGGGAGGGTACGAGCAGTACTTC. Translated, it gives CASSPQFLMAGGYEQYF.

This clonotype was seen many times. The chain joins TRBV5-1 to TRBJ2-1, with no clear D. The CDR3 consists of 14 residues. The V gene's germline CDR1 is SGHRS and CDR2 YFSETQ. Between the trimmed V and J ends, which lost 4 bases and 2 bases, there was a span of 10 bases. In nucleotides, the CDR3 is TGCGCCAGCAGCAACGCACAGACCTACAATGAGCAGTTCTTC. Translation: CASSNAQTYNEQFF.

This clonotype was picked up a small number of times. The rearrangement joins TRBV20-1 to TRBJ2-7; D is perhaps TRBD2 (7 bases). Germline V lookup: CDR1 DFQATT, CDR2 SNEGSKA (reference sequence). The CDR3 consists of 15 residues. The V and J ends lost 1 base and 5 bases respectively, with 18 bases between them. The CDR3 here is CSARVGAGVVHEQYF. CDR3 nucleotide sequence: TGCAGTGCTAGAGTGGGGGCGGGAGTGGTCCACGAGCAGTACTTC.

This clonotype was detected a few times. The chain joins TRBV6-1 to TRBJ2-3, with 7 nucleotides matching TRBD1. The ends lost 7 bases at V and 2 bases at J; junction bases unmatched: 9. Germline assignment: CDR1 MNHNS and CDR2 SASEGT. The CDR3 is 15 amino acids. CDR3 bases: TGTGCCAGCACCTCTAGGGGGCATGACACAGATACGCAGTATTTT. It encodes CASTSRGHDTDTQYF.